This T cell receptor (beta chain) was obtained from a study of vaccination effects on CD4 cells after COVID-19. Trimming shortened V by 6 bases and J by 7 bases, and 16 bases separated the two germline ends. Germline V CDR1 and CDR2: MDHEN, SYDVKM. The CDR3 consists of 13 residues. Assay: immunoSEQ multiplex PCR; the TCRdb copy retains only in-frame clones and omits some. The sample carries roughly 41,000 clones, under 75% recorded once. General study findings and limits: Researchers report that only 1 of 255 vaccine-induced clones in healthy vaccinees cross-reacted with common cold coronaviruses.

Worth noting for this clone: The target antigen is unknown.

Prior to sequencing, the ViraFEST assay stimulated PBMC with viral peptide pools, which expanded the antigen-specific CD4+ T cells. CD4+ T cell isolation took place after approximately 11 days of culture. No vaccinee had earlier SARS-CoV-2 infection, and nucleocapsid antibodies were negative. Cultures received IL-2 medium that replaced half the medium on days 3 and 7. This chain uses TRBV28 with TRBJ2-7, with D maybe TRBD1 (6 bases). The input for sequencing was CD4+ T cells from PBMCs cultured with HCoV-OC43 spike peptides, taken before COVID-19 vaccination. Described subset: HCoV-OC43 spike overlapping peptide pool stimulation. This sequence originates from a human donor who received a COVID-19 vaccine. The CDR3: CASRGQGLREQYF. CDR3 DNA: TGTGCCAGCAGGGGGCAGGGGCTGAGGGAGCAGTACTTC.